This TCR beta chain emerged from a study of technical replicates of blood from several donors. The CDR3 totals 18 residues. The junction had 15 bases not matched to a gene; V was cut back by 6 bases and J by 5 bases. Germline assignment: CDR1 KGHSH and CDR2 LQKENI. Assay: immunoSEQ multiplex PCR; the TCRdb copy retains only in-frame clones and omits some. Of about 100,000 clones listed, about 96% are singletons. The chain is built from TRBV18 and TRBJ2-3; 12 bases align to TRBD2. Sequencing was carried out using T cells isolated from PBMCs. The sequence derives from a human donor in good health. CDR3 DNA: TGTGCCAGCTCGCCGACTAGCGGGAGAACCCTTAGTGGAGATACGCAGTATTTT. Protein sequence: CASSPTSGRTLSGDTQYF. The full variable domain, completed using reference TRBV18 and TRBJ2-3, is NAGVMQNPRHLVRRRGQEARLRCSPMKGHSHVYWYRQLPEEGLKFMVYLQKENIIDESGMPKERFSAEFPKEGPSILRIQQVVRGDSAAYFCASSPTSGRTLSGDTQYFGPGTRLTVL.